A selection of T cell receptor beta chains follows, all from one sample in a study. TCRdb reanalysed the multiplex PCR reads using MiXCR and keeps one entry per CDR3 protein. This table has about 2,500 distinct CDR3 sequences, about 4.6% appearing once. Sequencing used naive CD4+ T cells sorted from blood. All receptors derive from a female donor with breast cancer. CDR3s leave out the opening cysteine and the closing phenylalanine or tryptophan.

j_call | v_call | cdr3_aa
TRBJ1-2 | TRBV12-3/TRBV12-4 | ASSPGTVRKDYGYT
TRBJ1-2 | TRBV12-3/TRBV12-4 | ASSSLARSAGYT
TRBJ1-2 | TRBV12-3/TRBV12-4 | ASRLTENYGYT
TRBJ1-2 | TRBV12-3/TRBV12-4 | ASRFGQGSYGYT
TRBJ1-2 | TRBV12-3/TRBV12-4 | ASSFSTGYT
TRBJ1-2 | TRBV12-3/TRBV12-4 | ASRNMGQIYGYT
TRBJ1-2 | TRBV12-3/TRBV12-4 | ASSPDGRGYT
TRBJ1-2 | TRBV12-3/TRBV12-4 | ASSFSEGIYGYT
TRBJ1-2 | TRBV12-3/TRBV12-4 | ASSLVLSGYT
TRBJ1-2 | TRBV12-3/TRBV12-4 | ASSLQSNYGYT
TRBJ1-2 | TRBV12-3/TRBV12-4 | ASTRGVGTGYGYT